This entry concerns a single TCR beta chain. The target antigen is unknown. Relative to the germline gene, one junction end is altered; a read error may explain this. The CDR3 length is 13 residues. The germline V gene has CDR1 MNHNS and CDR2 SASEGT. These data originate in a study of tumor-infiltrating lymphocytes in primary liver carcinoma. Overall study findings and caveats: Found in all five tumor regions were only about 7-25% of top clones.

A primer matching the constant region was used to make TCR beta cDNA from around 460 ng of total RNA. Amplification in three nested multiplex PCR rounds with slightly modified ARM-PCR gave rise to TCR beta libraries. Rounds one and two of PCR, each of roughly 10 cycles, were primed with TRBV1-TRBV30 forward primers and a C-beta reverse primer. TCRdb reprocessed the multiplex PCR reads with MiXCR, giving one entry per CDR3 protein. Among 90,000 to 140,000 distinct CDR3 sequences listed, roughly four fifths were seen once. For each extraction, RNA and DNA were obtained together from approximately 20-30 mg of unsorted bulk tissue.

Sequencing was done on a sample of liver tumor tissue from sampling region 3. Subset meaning: tumor region T3, left-lateral pole. The V gene is TRBV6-1, the J gene TRBJ1-2; 7 nucleotides line up with TRBD1. The TCR comes from a man aged 35 to 55 with primary liver carcinoma and hepatitis B virus infection. Here the CDR3 reads CVSSMGQSYGYTF. DNA of the CDR3: TGTGTCAGCAGTATGGGACAGTCATATGGCTACACCTTC.